This TCR beta chain was captured by sequencing in a study of long-term antiretroviral therapy in people with HIV. Researchers ran immunoSEQ v3.0 at survey level. Sequenced by immunoSEQ multiplex PCR; TCRdb stores in-frame clones only, minus some. Among some 35,000 clones, about 94% were seen once, and the ten largest hold 3.6%. The J segment lost 8 bases and the V segment lost 1 base, leaving 8 bases of the junction unmatched. Germline lookup yields CDR1 SGHTA and CDR2 FQGNSA. This CDR3 has 15 amino acids. Sequenced here: unsorted PBMCs, sampled 4.1 years after starting antiretroviral therapy. The source is a woman aged 50 to 60 with HIV. The chain uses TRBV7-2 and TRBJ2-1, with 7 bases aligning to TRBD2. In DNA form, the CDR3 reads TGTGCCAGCAGCTTAGATATGAGCGGGGCCTATGAGCAGTTCTTC. Residues: CASSLDMSGAYEQFF. The variable domain in full, completed from reference TRBV7-2 and TRBJ2-1, reads GAGVSQSPSNKVTEKGKDVELRCDPISGHTALYWYRQSLGQGLEFLIYFQGNSAPDKSGLPSDRFSAERTGGSVSTLTIQRTQQEDSAVYLCASSLDMSGAYEQFFGPGTRLTVL.